These 4 T cell receptor beta chains were sequenced from one sample in a study of T cell responses to AZD1222 COVID-19 vaccine. The method was immunoSEQ multiplex PCR; TCRdb's version includes in-frame clones alone and lacks a portion of them. This sample yields roughly 150,000 clones, of which 80% to 90% are seen a single time; about 6.9% belongs to the top ten. Sample: peripheral blood, taken on day 0 of AZD1222 vaccination. Receptors were obtained from an adult in good health.

This clone was seen a single time. The V and J genes are TRBV7-8 and TRBJ2-2, with 8 bases that match TRBD2. This CDR3 is 18 amino acids long. Germline loops: CDR1 SGHVS, CDR2 FQNEAQ. With 5 bases clipped from V and 2 bases from J, the junction kept 13 bases outside the gene matches. The CDR3 DNA follows: TGTGCCAGCAGCCTATCTCTTGACGCGGGGGGTAACACCGGGGAGCTGTTTTTT. It translates to CASSLSLDAGGNTGELFF.

CDR3 bases: TGCGCCAGCAGCCAAGATCCCGGGGAGGGGTATGGCTACACCTTC. It codes for CASSQDPGEGYGYTF. The rearrangement joins TRBV4-3 to TRBJ1-2, with D tentatively TRBD1 (5 bases). Trimming removed 0 bases at V and 5 bases at J, with 13 bases between. The CDR3 has 15 residues. Per germline, CDR1 LGHNA and CDR2 YSLEER.

The CDR3 DNA sequence: TGTGCCAGCAGCCTCCGAGCCAGGGCCAATCAGCCCCAGCATTTT. It yields the protein CASSLRARANQPQHF. V and J are TRBV2 and TRBJ1-5; perhaps TRBD1 as D (5 bases). This CDR3 is built from 15 residues. Trimming took 6 bases from V and 3 from J, leaving 15 bases between them. Per the germline V gene, CDR1 is SNHLY and CDR2 is FYNNEI.

The gene calls are TRBV4-3 and TRBJ2-1; 7 bases line up with TRBD2. Germline CDR1 and CDR2: LGHNA and YSLEER. After removal of 4 bases from V and 6 bases from J, the junction contained 9 bases not matched to a gene. This CDR3 has 15 amino acids. DNA for the CDR3: TGCGCCAGCAGCCTCCCACCAGGACTAGGCAATGAGCAGTTCTTC. This sequence encodes CASSLPPGLGNEQFF.